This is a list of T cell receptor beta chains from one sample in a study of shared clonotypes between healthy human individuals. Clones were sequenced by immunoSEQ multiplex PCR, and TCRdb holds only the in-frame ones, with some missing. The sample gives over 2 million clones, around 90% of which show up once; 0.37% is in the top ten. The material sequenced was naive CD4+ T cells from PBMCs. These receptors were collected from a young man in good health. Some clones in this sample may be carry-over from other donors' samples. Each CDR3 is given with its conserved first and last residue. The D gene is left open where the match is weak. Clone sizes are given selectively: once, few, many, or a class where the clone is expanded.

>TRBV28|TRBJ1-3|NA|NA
TGTGCCAGCAGTCAAACCCGACAGCCCGGCTCTGGAAACACCATATATTTT
CASSQTRQPGSGNTIYF
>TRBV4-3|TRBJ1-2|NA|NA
TGCGCCAGCAGCCCAGGACAGCTACACTATGGCTACACCTTC
CASSPGQLHYGYTF
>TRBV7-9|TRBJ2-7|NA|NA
TGTGCCAGCAGCTTAACTCTCGAAATATACGAGCAGTACTTC
CASSLTLEIYEQYF
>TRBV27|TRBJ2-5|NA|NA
TGTGCCAGCAGTTCCCGGGGCCCCCCGTCCCAGTACTTC
CASSSRGPPSQYF
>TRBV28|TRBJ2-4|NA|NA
TGTGCCAGCAGCCTTCTTTTAGCCAAAAACATTCAGTACTTC
CASSLLLAKNIQYF
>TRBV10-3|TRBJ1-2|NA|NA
TGTGCCATCAGTGAGTCGGGAGACGGGACCAGATTC
CAISESGDGTRF
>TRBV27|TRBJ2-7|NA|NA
TGTGCCAGCAGTTTATTGGACGGGGTCTTGGTGGAGAACTGGGGGGAGCAGTACTTC
CASSLLDGVLVENWGEQYF
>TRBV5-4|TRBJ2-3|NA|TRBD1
TGTGCCGTAACAGGGGGCGCGGGCACAGATACGCAGTATTTT
CAVTGGAGTDTQYF
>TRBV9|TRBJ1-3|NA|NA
TGTGCCAGCTCCCGAGGGTCGGGCGGCGGAAACACCATATATTTT
CASSRGSGGGNTIYF
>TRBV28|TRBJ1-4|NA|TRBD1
TGTGCCAGCAGTGACCAGGGGGGAAAACTGTTTTTT
CASSDQGGKLFF
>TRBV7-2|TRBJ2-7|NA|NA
TGTGCCAGCAGCGCTAGACTAGACTCCCACGAGCAGTACTTC
CASSARLDSHEQYF
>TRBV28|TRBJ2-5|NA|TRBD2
TGTGCCAGCAGTTCCAATGGACTAGCACCCCAAGAGACCCAGTACTTC
CASSSNGLAPQETQYF
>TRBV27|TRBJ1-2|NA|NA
TGTGCCAGCAGTTTGGGTAACAGGAGGAGTGGCTACACCTTC
CASSLGNRRSGYTF
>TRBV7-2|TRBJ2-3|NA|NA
TGTGCCAGCAGCTTAGCCGGGGCTAGCACAGATACGCAGTATTTT
CASSLAGASTDTQYF
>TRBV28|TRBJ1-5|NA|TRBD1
TGTGCCAGCAGTTCGACAGGGTACTTAAATCAGCCCCAGCATTTT
CASSSTGYLNQPQHF
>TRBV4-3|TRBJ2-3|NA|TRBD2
TGCGCCAGCAGCCTTTTACTAGCGGGAGGGCCCCGCACAGATACGCAGTATTTT
CASSLLLAGGPRTDTQYF
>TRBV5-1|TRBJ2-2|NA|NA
TGCGCCAGCAGCCCAATCGGCCAGGACCCGCACCCCGGGGAGCTGTTTTTT
CASSPIGQDPHPGELFF
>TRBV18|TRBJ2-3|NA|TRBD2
TGTGCCAGCTCGTCGGGTGCTAGCGGGAGTGCAGATACGCAGTATTTT
CASSSGASGSADTQYF
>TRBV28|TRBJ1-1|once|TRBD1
TGTGCCACTACGGGACAGATGAACACTGAAGCTTTCTTT
CATTGQMNTEAFF
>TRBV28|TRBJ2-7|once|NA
TGTGCCAGCAGTTTGAGCCACAGAGACTACGAGCAGTACTTC
CASSLSHRDYEQYF
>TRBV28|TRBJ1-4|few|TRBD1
TGTGCCAGCTTACAGGGGAGAGAAAAACTGTTTTTT
CASLQGREKLFF
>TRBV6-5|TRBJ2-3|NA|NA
TGTGCCAGCAGTTATGGGGCTAGCACCTATACGCAGTATTTT
CASSYGASTYTQYF
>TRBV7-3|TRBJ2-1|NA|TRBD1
TGTGCCAGCAGCGTCAGGGGGAATACCTACAATGAGCAGTTCTTC
CASSVRGNTYNEQFF
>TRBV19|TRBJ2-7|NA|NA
TGTGCCAGTAGTTGGGGCACCGACAGCTACGAGCAGTACTTC
CASSWGTDSYEQYF
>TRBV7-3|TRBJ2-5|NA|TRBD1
TGTGCCAGCAGCCCCGGGACAGGGGGTTCCCGGGAGACCCAGTACTTC
CASSPGTGGSRETQYF
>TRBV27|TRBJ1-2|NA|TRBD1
TGTGCCAGCAGGCCACCCGGGACAGGAGCAGACCGATATGGCTACACCTTC
CASRPPGTGADRYGYTF
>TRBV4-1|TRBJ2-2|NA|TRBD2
TGCGCCAGCAGCCAAGATCCGCTCCCGCTAGCGGGAGGTCGGACCGGGGAGCTGTTTTTT
CASSQDPLPLAGGRTGELFF
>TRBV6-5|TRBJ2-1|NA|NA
TGTGCCAGCACTCAGACCCTCTCCTACAATGAGCAGTTCTTC
CASTQTLSYNEQFF
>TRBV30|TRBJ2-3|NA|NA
TGTGCCTGGAGTCTCCTAGGAGCCACAGATACGCAGTATTTT
CAWSLLGATDTQYF
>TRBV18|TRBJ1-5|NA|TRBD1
TGTGCCAGCTCACCCGCCGGAGGACAGGCCACATATCGCAATCAGCCCCAGCATTTT
CASSPAGGQATYRNQPQHF
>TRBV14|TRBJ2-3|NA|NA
TGTGCCAGCAGCCAAGGGCAGCGCACAGATACGCAGTATTTT
CASSQGQRTDTQYF
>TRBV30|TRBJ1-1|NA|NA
TGTGCCTGGAGCCCCTTTATGGCAAACACTGAAGCTTTCTTT
CAWSPFMANTEAFF
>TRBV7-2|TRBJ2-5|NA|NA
TGTGCCAGCAGCTTATATGGATTGGGGAAACAGGCCTCGGGGGAGACCCAGTACTTC
CASSLYGLGKQASGETQYF
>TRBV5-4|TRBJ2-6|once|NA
TGTGCCAGCAGCCTCAGTCTTCGGTTGGGGGTTAGGTCTGGGGCCAACGTCCTGACTTTC
CASSLSLRLGVRSGANVLTF
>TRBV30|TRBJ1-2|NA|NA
TGTGCCTGGACCACTACGTCGGGGGACTATGGCTACACCTTC
CAWTTTSGDYGYTF
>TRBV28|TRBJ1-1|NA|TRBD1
TGTGCCAGCAGTCTCCCGACAGGGGGTACTGAAGCTTTCTTT
CASSLPTGGTEAFF
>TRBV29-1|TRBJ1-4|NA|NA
TGCAGCGTTATTTTGGACCATAATGAAAAACTGTTTTTT
CSVILDHNEKLFF
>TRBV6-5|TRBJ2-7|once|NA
TGTGCCAGCTCCTCAAGGGGGGGGCGTTCCTACGAGCAGTACTTC
CASSSRGGRSYEQYF
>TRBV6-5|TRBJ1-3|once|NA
TGTGCCAGCAGCCCAACTCAGGGAAACACCATATATTTT
CASSPTQGNTIYF
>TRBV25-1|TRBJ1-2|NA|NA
TGTGCCAGCTCCCGGGGGGGGGCGCAGGTCTATGGCTACACCTTC
CASSRGGAQVYGYTF
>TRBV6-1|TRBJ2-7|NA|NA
TGTGCCAGCAGCCCCAAAGGATTCGAGCAGTACTTC
CASSPKGFEQYF
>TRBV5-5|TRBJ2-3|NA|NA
TGTGCCAGCAGCTACACAGGGGGAGGGGGCACAGATACGCAGTATTTT
CASSYTGGGGTDTQYF